One T cell receptor beta chain is described in this entry. The antigen remains unidentified. V lost 6 bases and J 5 bases, leaving 7 bases between the germline ends. The CDR3 has 10 amino acids. Germline values: CDR1 SQVTM, CDR2 ANQGSEA. Expressed TCRB transcripts were sequenced, since all the RNA that had been isolated was reverse transcribed. Samples of naive, central memory and regulatory T cells yielded a mean of around 3.4 million reads. The data were produced by immunoSEQ multiplex PCR, yet TCRdb's version contains in-frame clones alone and is incomplete. The data contain over 150,000 clones, approximately 8% of them singletons. This sample stems from a study of beta chain features in type 1 diabetes. Study conclusions and caveats: When Type 1 diabetes patients were examined, their TCRB CDR3s proved moderately but significantly shorter in all four CD4+ subsets. A potential PCR bias toward shorter templates would be equal in patient and control samples.

The V gene is TRBV29-1, the J gene TRBJ2-5; TRBD1 might be the D (6 bases). The sample consisted of central memory CD4+ T cells from blood. The sequence was obtained from a man younger than 30 with type 1 diabetes. For the CDR3, the DNA is TGCAGCGTGGACAGTGAGACCCAGTACTTC. Translated: CSVDSETQYF.